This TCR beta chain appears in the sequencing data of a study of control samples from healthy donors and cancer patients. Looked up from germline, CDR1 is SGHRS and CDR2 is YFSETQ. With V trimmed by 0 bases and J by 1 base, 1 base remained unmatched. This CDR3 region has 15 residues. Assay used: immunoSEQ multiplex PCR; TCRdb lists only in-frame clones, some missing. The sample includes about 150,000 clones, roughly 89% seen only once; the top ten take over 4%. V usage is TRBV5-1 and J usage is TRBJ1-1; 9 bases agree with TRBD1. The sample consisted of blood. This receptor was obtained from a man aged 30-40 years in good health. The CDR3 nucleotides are TGCGCCAGCAGCTTGGTGGGACAGGGGAACACTGAAGCTTTCTTT. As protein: CASSLVGQGNTEAFF.